This TCR beta chain comes out of a study of T-cell reconstitution after alpha-beta-depleted transplantation in children. Broader study findings: Day-60 TCRbeta diversity that was high in some patients was derived from surviving recipient T cells and thymic progenitors. By one year post-transplant, T-cell counts and diversity largely arose from T cells that were newly produced. Several hundred expanded graft clones reportedly gave rise to the alpha-beta T cells present about two months after transplant.

The CDR3 is made up of 14 amino acids. The J segment lost 6 bases and the V segment lost 5 bases, leaving 10 bases of the junction unmatched. Turning to this clonotype: Its specificity is not known.

The authors prepared the TCRbeta library with unique molecular identifiers. TCRdb processed the PCR reads anew with MiXCR; each CDR3 protein has one entry. This sample yields 440,000 or so distinct CDR3 sequences, of which 43% are seen a single time; roughly 27% belongs to the top ten. The source was PBMCs, collected before TCRalphabeta/CD19-depleted stem cell transplant. The sequence was obtained from a girl aged 2-15 years with aplastic anemia, due to receive a stem cell transplant. V usage is TRBV12-3 or TRBV12-4 and J usage is TRBJ2-7, with 7 bases matching TRBD1. The CDR3 bases are TGTGCCAGCAGTATAGACAGGGAAGGGATCGAGCAGTACTTC. Its translation is CASSIDREGIEQYF.